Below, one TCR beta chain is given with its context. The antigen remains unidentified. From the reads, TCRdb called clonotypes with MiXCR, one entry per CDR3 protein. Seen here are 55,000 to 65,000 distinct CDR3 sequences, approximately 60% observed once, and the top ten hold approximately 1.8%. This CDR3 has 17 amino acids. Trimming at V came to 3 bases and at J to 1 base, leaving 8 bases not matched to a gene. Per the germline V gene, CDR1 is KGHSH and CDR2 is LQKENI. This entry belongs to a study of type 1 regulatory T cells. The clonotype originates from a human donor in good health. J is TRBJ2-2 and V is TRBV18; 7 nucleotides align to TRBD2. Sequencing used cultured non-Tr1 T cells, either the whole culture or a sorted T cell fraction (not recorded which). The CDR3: CASSPLLADLNTGELFF. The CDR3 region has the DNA TGTGCCAGCTCACCGCTGCTAGCGGACTTGAACACCGGGGAGCTGTTTTTT.